The 16 T cell receptor beta chains below come from one sample, sequenced in a study of T-cell reconstitution after alpha-beta-depleted transplantation in children. Unique molecular identifiers were used to barcode this TCRbeta library. TCRdb fed the PCR reads into MiXCR, producing one record per CDR3 protein. This repertoire shows about 460,000 distinct CDR3 sequences, approximately 10% found once; its top ten account for approximately 14%. The source material was PBMCs, mostly from graft donor cells, sampled 180 days after TCRalphabeta/CD19-depleted stem cell transplant. Every receptor here comes from a female patient under 10 years old who had a stem cell transplant for aplastic anemia, so the T cells may come from the graft donor.

This rearrangement joins TRBV24-1 to TRBJ1-5; D call uncertain. The CDR3 is 13 amino acids. With 7 bases removed from V and 2 bases from J, the gap between germline ends came to 8 bases. Germline V gene lookup returns CDR1 KGHDR and CDR2 SFDVKD. CDR3 region: CATSVGGNQPQHF. CDR3 nucleotides: TGTGCCACCAGCGTTGGGGGCAATCAGCCCCAGCATTTT.

Comment on this clonotype: This clone may be a read error of a much larger clone one base away. The V gene is TRBV10-3, the J gene TRBJ1-5; D not resolved. The CDR3 covers 16 residues. CDR1 is ENHRY, CDR2 SYGVKD, per germline. In DNA form, the CDR3 reads TGTGCCATCAGTGAGTCCTGGGTCTCGAGCAAACAGCCCCAGCATTTT. Amino acid sequence: CAISESWVSSKQPQHF.

Many counts were recorded for this clonotype. V and J are TRBV4-3 and TRBJ2-4; the D gene is possibly TRBD1 (6 bases). CDR3 length equals 15 residues. From germline, CDR1 is LGHNA and CDR2 YSLEER. Trimming pared 0 bases from V and 2 bases from J, leaving 8 bases between. CDR3 DNA: TGCGCCAGCAGCCAAGAAGGGACAACCAAAAACATTCAGTACTTC. It encodes CASSQEGTTKNIQYF.

At least ten counts were recorded for this clonotype. This chain connects TRBV4-3 to TRBJ2-1; D uncertain. There are 15 residues in the CDR3. Trimming pared 2 bases from V and 1 base from J, leaving 9 bases between. CDR1 and CDR2 (germline): LGHNA, YSLEER. The CDR3 nucleotides read TGCGCCAGCAGCCAAAGTCACGGATCCTACAATGAGCAGTTCTTC. This gives the protein CASSQSHGSYNEQFF.

The chain recombines TRBV7-8 with TRBJ1-2; D is ambiguous. CDR1 SGHVS and CDR2 FQNEAQ come from the germline V gene. This CDR3 region has 14 residues. V gave up 1 base and J gave up 2 bases, with 8 bases separating them. CDR3 loop: CASSLEARNYGYTF. Written as DNA, the CDR3 is TGTGCCAGCAGCTTAGAGGCCAGAAACTATGGCTACACCTTC.

Only a few counts were recorded for this clonotype. This chain links TRBV7-9 with TRBJ2-2; 7 bases fit TRBD2. The length of the CDR3 is 13 residues. With V trimmed by 8 bases and J by 6 bases, 6 bases remained unmatched. CDR1 is SEHNR and CDR2 is FQNEAQ in the germline V gene (reference sequence). The CDR3 loop is CASRVGRSGELFF. The CDR3 region has the DNA TGTGCCAGCCGCGTCGGGAGGTCCGGGGAGCTGTTTTTT.

The genes are TRBV10-3 and TRBJ2-5; D may be TRBD1 (5 bases). CDR3 length equals 13 residues. Trimming stripped 4 bases from V and 5 bases from J, with 11 bases between. Germline V gene lookup returns CDR1 ENHRY and CDR2 SYGVKD. CDR3 protein: CAISGGQVETQYF. The CDR3 bases are TGTGCCATCAGTGGTGGACAAGTGGAGACCCAGTACTTC.

V is TRBV7-2 and J is TRBJ2-7; D remains unclear. Deletions cut 5 bases from V and 2 bases from J, with 16 bases between. The CDR3 length is 15 residues. Germline CDR1 is SGHTA and CDR2 is FQGNSA. This CDR3 reads CASSPRGGGAYEQYV. Written as DNA, the CDR3 is TGTGCCAGCAGCCCCAGAGGTGGTGGGGCCTACGAGCAGTACGTC.

This clonotype has only a few counts. V and J are TRBV7-8 and TRBJ1-1; a weak D match, TRBD1 (5 bases). CDR1 and CDR2 (germline): SGHVS, FQNEAQ. There are 18 residues in the CDR3. The germline V and J ends were trimmed by 5 bases and 4 bases, with 26 bases remaining between them. CDR3 residues: CASSPLGLGVRRTTEAFF. CDR3 sequence (DNA): TGTGCCAGCAGCCCCTTGGGGTTGGGGGTGAGGCGTACCACTGAAGCTTTCTTT.

This rearrangement joins TRBV20-1 to TRBJ2-3; D remains unclear. The CDR3 has 13 amino acids. Germline CDR1 and CDR2: DFQATT and SNEGSKA (reference sequence). Trimming removed 6 bases at V and 2 bases at J, with 12 bases between. CDR3 amino acids: CSAPKAHTDTQYF. DNA for the CDR3: TGCAGTGCCCCAAAGGCCCACACAGATACGCAGTATTTT.

The rearrangement joins TRBV28 to TRBJ2-7, with no clear D. The CDR3 contains 14 residues. Germline V gene data show CDR1 as MDHEN and CDR2 as SYDVKM. V lost 3 bases to trimming and J lost 6 bases, with 15 bases between them. The CDR3, as DNA: TGTGCCAGCAGTTTCCACCCCCTTAGAGGCGAGCAGTACTTC. It yields the protein CASSFHPLRGEQYF. Combining the CDR3 with reference TRBV28 and TRBJ2-7 gives the whole variable domain DVKVTQSSRYLVKRTGEKVFLECVQDMDHENMFWYRQDPGLGLRLIYFSYDVKMKEKGDIPEGYSVSREKKERFSLILESASTNQTSMYLCASSFHPLRGEQYFGPGTRLTVT.

The chain is built from TRBV5-1 and TRBJ2-2; D gene ambiguous. This CDR3 region has 15 residues. Between the trimmed V and J ends, which lost 3 bases and 3 bases, there was a span of 12 bases. Looked up from germline, CDR1 is SGHRS and CDR2 is YFSETQ. Here the CDR3 reads CASSYTAIYTGELFF. CDR3 DNA: TGCGCCAGCAGCTACACAGCTATTTACACCGGGGAGCTGTTTTTT.

In this sample, this clonotype turned up a few times. This chain connects TRBV5-1 to TRBJ1-2; D is unclear. Germline V gene data show CDR1 as SGHRS and CDR2 as YFSETQ. Trimming took off 0 bases at V and 3 bases at J, with 6 bases between the two ends. The CDR3 is 13 residues long. CDR3 sequence: CASSLAPHYGYTF. In DNA form, the CDR3 reads TGCGCCAGCAGCTTGGCCCCTCACTATGGCTACACCTTC.

This chain uses TRBV2 with TRBJ1-1; D remains ambiguous. This CDR3 has 12 amino acids. V was clipped by 1 base and J by 10 bases, with 10 bases between them. In germline, CDR1 is SNHLY, CDR2 FYNNEI. This CDR3 reads CASSEVATGAFF. The DNA of the CDR3 is TGTGCCAGCAGTGAAGTGGCGACCGGAGCTTTCTTT.

The V and J genes are TRBV6-1 and TRBJ2-5; D is ambiguous. Trimming removed 6 bases from V and 3 bases from J, with 11 bases in between. CDR3 length: 13 residues. Per the germline V gene, CDR1 is MNHNS and CDR2 is SASEGT. CDR3 protein: CASRKAQEETQYF. In DNA, the CDR3 is TGTGCCAGCAGAAAAGCGCAGGAAGAGACCCAGTACTTC.

This clonotype was observed a handful of times. The chain joins TRBV12-3 or TRBV12-4 to TRBJ1-5, with D possibly TRBD1 on 5 matching bases. Trimming left V 4 bases short and J 4 bases short, with 8 bases between. CDR3 length equals 13 residues. The CDR3 protein is CASSYDSNQPQHF. CDR3 bases: TGTGCCAGCAGTTACGACAGTAATCAGCCCCAGCATTTT.